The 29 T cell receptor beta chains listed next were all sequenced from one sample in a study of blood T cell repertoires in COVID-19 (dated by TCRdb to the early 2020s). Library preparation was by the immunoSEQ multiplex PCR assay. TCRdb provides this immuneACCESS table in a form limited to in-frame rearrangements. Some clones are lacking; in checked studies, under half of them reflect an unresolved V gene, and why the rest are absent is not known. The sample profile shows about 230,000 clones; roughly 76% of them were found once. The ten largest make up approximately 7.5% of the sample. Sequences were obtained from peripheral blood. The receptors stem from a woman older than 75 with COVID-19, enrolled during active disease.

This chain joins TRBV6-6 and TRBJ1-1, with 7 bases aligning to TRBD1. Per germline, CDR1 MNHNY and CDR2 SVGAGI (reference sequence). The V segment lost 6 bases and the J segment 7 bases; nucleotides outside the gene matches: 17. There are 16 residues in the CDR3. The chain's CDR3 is CASRRQGLQAFGEAFF. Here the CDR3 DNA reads TGTGCCAGCAGGAGACAGGGTCTTCAAGCGTTCGGTGAAGCTTTCTTT.

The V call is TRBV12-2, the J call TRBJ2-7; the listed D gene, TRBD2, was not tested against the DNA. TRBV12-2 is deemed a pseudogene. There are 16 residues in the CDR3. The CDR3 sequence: CASRLEREGPIYEQYF. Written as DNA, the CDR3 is TGTGCAAGTCGCTTAGAGCGGGAGGGCCCAATTTACGAGCAGTACTTC.

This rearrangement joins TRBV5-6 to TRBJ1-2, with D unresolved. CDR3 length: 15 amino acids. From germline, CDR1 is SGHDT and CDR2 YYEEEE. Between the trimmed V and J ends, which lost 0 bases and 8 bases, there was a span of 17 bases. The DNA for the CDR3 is TGTGCCAGCAGCTTGGACCGCAGGTTTGCGGGGGGCTACACCTTC. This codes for CASSLDRRFAGGYTF.

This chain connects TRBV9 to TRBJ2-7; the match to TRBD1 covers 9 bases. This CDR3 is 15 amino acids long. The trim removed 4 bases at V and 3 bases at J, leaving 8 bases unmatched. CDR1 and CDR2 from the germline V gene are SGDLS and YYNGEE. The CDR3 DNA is TGTGCCAGCAGCCTCCAGCCGGGACAGGGCTACGAGCAGTACTTC. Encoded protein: CASSLQPGQGYEQYF.

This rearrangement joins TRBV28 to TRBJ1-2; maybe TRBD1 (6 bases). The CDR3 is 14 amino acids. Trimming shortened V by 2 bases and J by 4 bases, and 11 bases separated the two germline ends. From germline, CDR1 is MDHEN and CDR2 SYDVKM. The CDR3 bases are TGTGCCAGCAGTTTAGACAGGATCGGCTATGGCTACACCTTC. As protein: CASSLDRIGYGYTF.

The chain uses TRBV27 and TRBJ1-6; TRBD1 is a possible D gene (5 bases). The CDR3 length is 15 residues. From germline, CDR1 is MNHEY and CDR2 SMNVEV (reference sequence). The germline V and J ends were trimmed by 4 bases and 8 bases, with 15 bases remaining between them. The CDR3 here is CASSSGRRLDSPLHF. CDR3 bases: TGTGCCAGCAGTTCAGGGAGGAGGTTGGATTCACCCCTCCACTTT.

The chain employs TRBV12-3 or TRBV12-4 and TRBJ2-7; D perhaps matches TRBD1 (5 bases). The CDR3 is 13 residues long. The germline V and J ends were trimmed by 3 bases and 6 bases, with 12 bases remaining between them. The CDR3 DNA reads TGTGCCAGCAGTTTGAATGGGGCGACCGAGCAGTACTTC. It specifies CASSLNGATEQYF.

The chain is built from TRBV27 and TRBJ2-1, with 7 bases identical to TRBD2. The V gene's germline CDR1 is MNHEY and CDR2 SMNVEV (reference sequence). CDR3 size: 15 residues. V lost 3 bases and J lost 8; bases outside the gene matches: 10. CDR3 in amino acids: CASSLRRESIHEQFF. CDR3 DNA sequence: TGTGCCAGCAGTTTGAGGCGGGAGAGTATCCATGAGCAGTTCTTC.

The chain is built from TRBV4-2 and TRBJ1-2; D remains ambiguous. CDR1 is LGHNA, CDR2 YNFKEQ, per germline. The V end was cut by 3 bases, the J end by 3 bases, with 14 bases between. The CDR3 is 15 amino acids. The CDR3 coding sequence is TGTGCCAGCAGCCAGACTGTGGCTTGGGACTATGGCTACACCTTC. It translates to CASSQTVAWDYGYTF.

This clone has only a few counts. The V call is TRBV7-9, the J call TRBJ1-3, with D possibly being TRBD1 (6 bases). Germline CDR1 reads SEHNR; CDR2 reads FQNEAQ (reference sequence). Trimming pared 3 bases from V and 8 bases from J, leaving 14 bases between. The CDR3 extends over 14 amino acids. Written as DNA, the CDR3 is TGTGCCAGCAGCTTCGGGGGGCCTCGAGACACCATATATTTT. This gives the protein CASSFGGPRDTIYF. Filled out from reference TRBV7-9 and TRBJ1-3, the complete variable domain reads DTGVSQNPRHKITKRGQNVTFRCDPISEHNRLYWYRQTLGQGPEFLTYFQNEAQLEKSRLLSDRFSAERPKGSFSTLEIQRTEQGDSAMYLCASSFGGPRDTIYFGEGSWLTVV.

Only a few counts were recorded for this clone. CDR3 nucleotides: TGTGCCAGCAGCCCCCCCGGGACAGGACTGTCCGGGGAGCTGTTTTTT. It yields the protein CASSPPGTGLSGELFF. The chain uses TRBV7-2 and TRBJ2-2; 8 bases map to TRBD1. Germline V gene sequence: CDR1 SGHTA, CDR2 FQGNSA. With V trimmed by 5 bases and J by 6 bases, 11 bases remained unmatched. The CDR3 is 16 residues long.

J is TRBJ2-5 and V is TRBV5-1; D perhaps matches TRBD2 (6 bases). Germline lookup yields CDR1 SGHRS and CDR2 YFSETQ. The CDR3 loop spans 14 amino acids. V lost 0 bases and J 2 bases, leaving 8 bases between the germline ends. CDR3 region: CASSLEEGQETQYF. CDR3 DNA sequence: TGCGCCAGCAGCTTGGAGGAGGGACAAGAGACCCAGTACTTC.

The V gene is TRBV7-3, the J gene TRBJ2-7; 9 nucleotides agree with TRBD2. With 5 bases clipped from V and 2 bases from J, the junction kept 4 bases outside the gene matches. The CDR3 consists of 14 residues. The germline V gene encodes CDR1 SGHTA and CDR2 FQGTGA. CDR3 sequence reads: CASSPSGAPYEQYF. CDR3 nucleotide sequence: TGTGCCAGCAGCCCTAGCGGGGCCCCCTACGAGCAGTACTTC. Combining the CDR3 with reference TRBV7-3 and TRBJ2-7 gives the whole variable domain GAGVSQTPSNKVTEKGKYVELRCDPISGHTALYWYRQSLGQGPEFLIYFQGTGAADDSGLPNDRFFAVRPEGSVSTLKIQRTERGDSAVYLCASSPSGAPYEQYFGPGTRLTVT.

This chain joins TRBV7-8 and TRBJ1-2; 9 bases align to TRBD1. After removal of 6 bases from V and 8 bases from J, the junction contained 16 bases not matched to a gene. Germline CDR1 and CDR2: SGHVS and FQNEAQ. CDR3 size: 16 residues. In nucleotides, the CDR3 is TGTGCCAGCAGTTTAATGCCCCCCCGGACAGGGGCGGGCTACACCTTC. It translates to CASSLMPPRTGAGYTF. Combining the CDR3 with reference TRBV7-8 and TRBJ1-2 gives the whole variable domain GAGVSQSPRYKVAKRGQDVALRCDPISGHVSLFWYQQALGQGPEFLTYFQNEAQLDKSGLPSDRFFAERPEGSVSTLKIQRTQQEDSAVYLCASSLMPPRTGAGYTFGSGTRLTVV.

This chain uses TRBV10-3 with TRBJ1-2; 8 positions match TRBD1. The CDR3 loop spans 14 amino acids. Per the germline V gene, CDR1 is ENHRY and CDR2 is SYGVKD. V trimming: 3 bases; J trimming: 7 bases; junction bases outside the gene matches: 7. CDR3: CAISDGQGRGGYTF. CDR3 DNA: TGTGCCATCAGTGATGGACAGGGAAGGGGTGGCTACACCTTC.

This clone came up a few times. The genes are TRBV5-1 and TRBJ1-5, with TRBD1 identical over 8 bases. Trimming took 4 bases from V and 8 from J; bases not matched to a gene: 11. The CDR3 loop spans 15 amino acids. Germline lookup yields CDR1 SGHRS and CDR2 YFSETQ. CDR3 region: CASSPGQALHEPQHF. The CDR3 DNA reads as TGCGCCAGCAGCCCGGGACAGGCCCTTCATGAGCCCCAGCATTTT.

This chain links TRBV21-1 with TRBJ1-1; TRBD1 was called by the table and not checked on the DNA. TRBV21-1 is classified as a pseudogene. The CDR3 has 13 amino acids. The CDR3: CASSKERNRSAFF. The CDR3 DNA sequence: TGTGCCAGCAGCAAAGAACGGAACAGATCAGCTTTCTTT.

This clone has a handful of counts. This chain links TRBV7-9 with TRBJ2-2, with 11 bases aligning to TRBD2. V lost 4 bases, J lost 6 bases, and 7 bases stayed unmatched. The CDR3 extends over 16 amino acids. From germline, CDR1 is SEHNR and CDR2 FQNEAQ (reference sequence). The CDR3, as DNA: TGTGCCAGCAGCTCAACTAGCGGGAGAGGGTCCGGGGAGCTGTTTTTT. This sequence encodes CASSSTSGRGSGELFF.

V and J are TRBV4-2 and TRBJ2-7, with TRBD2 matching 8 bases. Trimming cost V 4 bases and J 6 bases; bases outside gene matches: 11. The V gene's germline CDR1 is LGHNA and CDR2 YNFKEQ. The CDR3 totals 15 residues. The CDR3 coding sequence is TGTGCCAGCAGCCCTCCGGGACTAGGGTTTAGCGAGCAGTACTTC. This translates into CASSPPGLGFSEQYF.

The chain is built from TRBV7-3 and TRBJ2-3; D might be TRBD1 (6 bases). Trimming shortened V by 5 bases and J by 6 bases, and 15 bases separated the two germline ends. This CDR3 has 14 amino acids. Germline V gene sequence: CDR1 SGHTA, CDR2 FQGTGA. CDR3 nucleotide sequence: TGTGCCAGCAGCCCCACAGGGTCGCAGGATACGCAGTATTTT. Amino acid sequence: CASSPTGSQDTQYF.

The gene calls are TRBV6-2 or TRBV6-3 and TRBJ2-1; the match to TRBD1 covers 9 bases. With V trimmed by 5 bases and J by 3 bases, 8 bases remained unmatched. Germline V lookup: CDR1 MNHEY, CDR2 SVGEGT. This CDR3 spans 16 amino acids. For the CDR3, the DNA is TGTGCCAGCAGTAATCAACAGGGGGCGTTCTACAATGAGCAGTTCTTC. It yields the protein CASSNQQGAFYNEQFF.

The CDR3 spells CASSLRTGVTDTQYF. The CDR3 coding sequence is TGTGCCAGCAGCCTAAGGACCGGGGTCACAGATACGCAGTATTTT. The chain has TRBV13 and TRBJ2-3; D might be TRBD2 (5 bases). The CDR3 sequence is 15 residues long. CDR1 PRHDT and CDR2 FYEKMQ come from the germline V gene (reference sequence). Trimming removed 5 bases at V and 2 bases at J, with 14 bases between.

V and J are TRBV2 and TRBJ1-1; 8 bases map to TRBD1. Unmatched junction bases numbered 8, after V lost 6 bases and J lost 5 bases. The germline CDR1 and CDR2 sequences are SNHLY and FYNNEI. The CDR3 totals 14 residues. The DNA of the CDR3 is TGTGCCAGCAGCCTTCAGGGGGCGGCTACTGAAGCTTTCTTT. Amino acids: CASSLQGAATEAFF.

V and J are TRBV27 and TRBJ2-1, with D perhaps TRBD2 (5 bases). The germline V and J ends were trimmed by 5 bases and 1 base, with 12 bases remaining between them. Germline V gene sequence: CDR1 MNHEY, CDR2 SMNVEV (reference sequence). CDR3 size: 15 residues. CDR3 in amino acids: CASSPRTGSYNEQFF. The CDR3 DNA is TGTGCCAGCAGTCCACGGACTGGTTCCTACAATGAGCAGTTCTTC.

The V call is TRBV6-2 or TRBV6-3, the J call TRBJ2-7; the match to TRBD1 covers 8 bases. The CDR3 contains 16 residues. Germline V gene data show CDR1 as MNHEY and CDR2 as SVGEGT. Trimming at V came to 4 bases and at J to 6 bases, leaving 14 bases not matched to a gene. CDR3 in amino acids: CASSFAYGQGGSEQYF. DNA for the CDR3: TGTGCCAGCAGTTTCGCCTATGGACAGGGAGGAAGCGAGCAGTACTTC.

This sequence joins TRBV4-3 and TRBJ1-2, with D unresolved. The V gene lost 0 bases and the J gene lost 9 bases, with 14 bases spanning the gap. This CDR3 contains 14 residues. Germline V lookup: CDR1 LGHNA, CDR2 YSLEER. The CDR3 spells CASSQDRTFHSYTF. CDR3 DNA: TGCGCCAGCAGCCAAGATCGCACCTTCCACAGCTACACCTTC.

CDR3 residues: CASSLRLAGEGGTDTQYF. In DNA, the CDR3 is TGTGCCAGTAGTCTTCGACTAGCGGGAGAAGGGGGCACAGATACGCAGTATTTT. The V call is TRBV19, the J call TRBJ2-3; 12 bases match TRBD2. Trimming cost V 5 bases and J 1 base; bases outside gene matches: 10. The CDR3 is 18 amino acids. Germline CDR1 LNHDA, CDR2 SQIVND (reference sequence).

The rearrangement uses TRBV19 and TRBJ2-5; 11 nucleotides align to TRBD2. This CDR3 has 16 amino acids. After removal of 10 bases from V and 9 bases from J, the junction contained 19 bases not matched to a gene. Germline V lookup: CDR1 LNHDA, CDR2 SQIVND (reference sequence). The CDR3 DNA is TGTGCCACCATGGGGGGGACTAGCGGATACCCGGAAGCCCAGTACTTC. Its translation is CATMGGTSGYPEAQYF.

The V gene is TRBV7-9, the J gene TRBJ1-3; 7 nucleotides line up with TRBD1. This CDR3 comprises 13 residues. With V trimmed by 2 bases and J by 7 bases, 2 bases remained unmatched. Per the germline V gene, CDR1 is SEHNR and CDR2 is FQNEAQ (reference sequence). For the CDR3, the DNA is TGTGCCAGCAGCTTAACAGGGGTCAACACCATATATTTT. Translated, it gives CASSLTGVNTIYF.